This T cell receptor beta chain was profiled in a study of blood T cell repertoires in COVID-19. On the study more broadly: PBMCs, B-cell-depleted T cells, or T cells provided the cDNA or gDNA that made up the material.

Assay: immunoSEQ multiplex PCR; the TCRdb copy retains only in-frame clones and omits some. This sample carries approximately 280,000 clones, around 89% of them seen once, and the ten largest clones take about 4.6%. CDR1 and CDR2 from the germline V gene are SGHVS and FQNEAQ. The CDR3 contains 16 residues. The junction had 11 bases not matched to a gene; V was cut back by 3 bases and J by 10 bases. The TCR comes from a man in his forties with acute or convalescent COVID-19. The sample comprised peripheral blood. The J gene is TRBJ1-4, the V gene TRBV7-8; TRBD1 aligns across 10 bases. The CDR3, as DNA: TGTGCCAGCAGCTTCCTTGGGGACAGGGGTTCCGCAAAACTGTTTTTT. It specifies CASSFLGDRGSAKLFF.